This T cell receptor beta chain stems from a study of regulatory T cells in long-lasting Graves disease. The study, taken as a whole, reports: Patients with persistent disease showed a bias toward TRBV28, TRBJ1-2 and TRBJ2-5.

Assembly of TCR beta libraries relied on iRepertoire HTBI primers together with Arm-PCR of CDR3 regions. TCRdb passed the multiplex PCR reads through MiXCR, listing each CDR3 protein once. Among 500,000 to 800,000 distinct CDR3 sequences, 30% were seen once, and the ten largest hold around 42%. The CDR3 length is 15 residues. V was cut by 6 bases and J by 7 bases, with 21 bases left in between. The germline V gene has CDR1 SNHLY and CDR2 FYNNEI. Note on this clonotype: What it binds is not known.

The time point here: persistent/refractory GD, antithyroid drugs over 5 years with positive TRAb. With RNA extracted from PBMCs as input, the TCR library was made. The specimen was peripheral blood mononuclear cells (PBMCs), collected when the disease was refractory, from a patient treated with antithyroid drugs. The clonotype comes from a female donor with Graves disease. J is TRBJ1-2 and V is TRBV2; D is perhaps TRBD1 (6 bases). The CDR3 here is CASSPGGGPDPGYTF. As DNA, the CDR3 is TGTGCCAGCAGCCCGGGGGGGGGGCCAGATCCTGGCTACACCTTC.